These 21 T cell receptor beta chains originate from one sample sequenced in a study of blood T cell repertoires in COVID-19. Profiled with immunoSEQ multiplex PCR; TCRdb holds only in-frame clones, not every one. This table holds around 45,000 clones, 80% to 90% found once. Specimen: peripheral blood. These receptors were taken from a human donor in a cohort sampled during active COVID-19.

V and J are TRBV3-1 (or the pseudogene TRBV3-2) and TRBJ2-7, with 13 bases aligning to TRBD2. The germline gives CDR1 LGHDT, CDR2 YNNKEL (reference sequence). CDR3 length equals 16 residues. After removal of 5 bases from V and 3 bases from J, the junction contained 7 bases not matched to a gene. CDR3 DNA: TGTGCCAGCAGCAACGGACTAGCGGGAGAACTCTACGAGCAGTACTTC. As protein: CASSNGLAGELYEQYF.

This chain uses TRBV7-9 with TRBJ1-2; no clear D. The CDR3 spans 15 residues. Between the trimmed V and J ends, which lost 3 bases and 6 bases, there was a span of 17 bases. Looked up from germline, CDR1 is SEHNR and CDR2 is FQNEAQ (reference sequence). CDR3 nucleotide sequence: TGTGCCAGCAGCTTTGACAACTCGAAAGTACATGGCTACACCTTC. This codes for CASSFDNSKVHGYTF.

V is TRBV18 and J is TRBJ1-1; 8 nucleotides line up with TRBD1. Trimming took 6 bases from V and 4 from J; bases not matched to a gene: 7. The CDR3 sequence is 14 residues long. The germline V gene encodes CDR1 KGHSH and CDR2 LQKENI. The CDR3 spells CASSPGQGVTEAFF. CDR3 nucleotide sequence: TGTGCCAGCTCTCCTGGACAGGGTGTCACTGAAGCTTTCTTT.

The chain has TRBV19 and TRBJ2-3; no clear D. Germline CDR1 reads LNHDA; CDR2 reads SQIVND (reference sequence). V was cut by 5 bases and J by 0 bases, with 12 bases left in between. The CDR3 loop spans 15 amino acids. CDR3 nucleotides: TGTGCCAGTAGTGAACTACCCCCTAGCACAGATACGCAGTATTTT. It is translated as CASSELPPSTDTQYF.

This clone has only a few counts. The CDR3: CASTLSGQSYEQYF. The CDR3 bases are TGTGCCAGCACCCTCTCGGGACAGTCCTACGAGCAGTACTTC. This rearrangement joins TRBV7-9 to TRBJ2-7; 7 nucleotides agree with TRBD1. The trim removed 7 bases at V and 1 base at J, leaving 7 bases unmatched. The CDR3 sequence is 14 residues long. Germline lookup yields CDR1 SEHNR and CDR2 FQNEAQ (reference sequence).

The chain recombines TRBV12-3 or TRBV12-4 with TRBJ2-2; D perhaps matches TRBD1 (5 bases). The CDR3 extends over 13 amino acids. The V end was cut by 2 bases, the J end by 6 bases, with 7 bases between. For the CDR3, the DNA is TGTGCCAGCAGTTTAATCAGGGCCGGGGAGCTGTTTTTT. Translation gives CASSLIRAGELFF.

This chain links TRBV9 with TRBJ1-3; D gene unclear. In germline, CDR1 is SGDLS, CDR2 YYNGEE. Trimming removed 0 bases from V and 3 bases from J, with 7 bases in between. The CDR3 totals 14 residues. As DNA, the CDR3 is TGTGCCAGCAGCGTAGAAGAGTTTGGAAACACCATATATTTT. It encodes CASSVEEFGNTIYF.

J is TRBJ1-1 and V is TRBV6-5, with D perhaps matching TRBD1 (5 bases). CDR3 size: 16 residues. Germline loops: CDR1 MNHEY, CDR2 SVGAGI. The V end was cut by 0 bases, the J end by 1 base, with 12 bases between. The CDR3 DNA sequence: TGTGCCAGCAGTTACTCGAAGGCGCAGGGGAACACTGAAGCTTTCTTT. Translating gives CASSYSKAQGNTEAFF.

The J gene is TRBJ2-5, the V gene TRBV3-1 (or the pseudogene TRBV3-2); D is perhaps TRBD2 (5 bases). V lost 0 bases, J lost 6 bases, and 8 bases lay in between. Germline-derived CDR1 and CDR2 are LGHDT and YNNKEL (reference sequence). This CDR3 is 13 amino acids long. The CDR3 DNA follows: TGTGCCAGCAGCCAAGATCCGGGGAAGACCCAGTACTTC. Translating it yields CASSQDPGKTQYF.

V usage is TRBV7-6 and J usage is TRBJ1-5; no clear D gene. Germline V CDR1 and CDR2: SGHVS, FNYEAQ. The CDR3 is made up of 13 amino acids. V was clipped by 5 bases and J by 0 bases, with 5 bases between them. Here the CDR3 reads CASSPYSNQPQHF. CDR3 DNA sequence: TGTGCCAGCAGCCCTTATAGCAATCAGCCCCAGCATTTT.

The V and J genes are TRBV6-5 and TRBJ1-2, with 7 nucleotides matching TRBD1. V lost 5 bases, J lost 8 bases, and 8 bases stayed unmatched. Per germline, CDR1 MNHEY and CDR2 SVGAGI. CDR3 length: 13 amino acids. The CDR3 protein is CASSHRDRGGYTF. CDR3 bases: TGTGCCAGCAGTCACCGGGACAGAGGAGGCTACACCTTC.

Written as DNA, the CDR3 is TGTGCCAGCAGTCCGGGACTCCGAGAGACCCAGTACTTC. Translation: CASSPGLRETQYF. The rearrangement links TRBV12-3 or TRBV12-4 to TRBJ2-5, with D maybe TRBD2 (6 bases). V lost 5 bases and J 4 bases, leaving 11 bases between the germline ends. CDR3 length: 13 amino acids.

This chain connects TRBV6-5 to TRBJ1-1; no definite D call. CDR1 is MNHEY, CDR2 SVGAGI, per germline. This CDR3 is 14 amino acids long. V was pared by 7 bases and J by 1 base, with 13 bases between. CDR3 DNA sequence: TGTGCCAGCATCGGTGGACTGTCGAACACTGAAGCTTTCTTT. Translated: CASIGGLSNTEAFF.

CDR3 region: CASSYEKEAFF. CDR3 DNA: TGTGCCAGCAGCTACGAAAAGGAAGCTTTCTTT. This sequence joins TRBV12-3 or TRBV12-4 and TRBJ1-1; D ambiguous. Trimming pared 6 bases from V and 8 bases from J, leaving 10 bases between. The CDR3 is 11 residues long.

The CDR3 region is CASSFTGSGANVLTF. For the CDR3, the DNA is TGCGCCAGCAGCTTTACAGGGTCTGGGGCCAACGTCCTGACTTTC. This chain uses TRBV5-1 with TRBJ2-6, with D maybe TRBD1 (6 bases). The CDR3 sequence is 15 residues long. Germline loops: CDR1 SGHRS, CDR2 YFSETQ. V lost 2 bases and J lost 1, with 7 bases in between.

The V gene is TRBV7-3, the J gene TRBJ2-2; D might be TRBD1 (6 bases). With 5 bases removed from V and 0 bases from J, the gap between germline ends came to 10 bases. Germline V gene sequence: CDR1 SGHTA, CDR2 FQGTGA. There are 15 residues in the CDR3. CDR3 sequence (DNA): TGTGCCAGCAGCCCCGGACAGACGAACACCGGGGAGCTGTTTTTT. Its translation is CASSPGQTNTGELFF.

V and J are TRBV19 and TRBJ2-2; 8 bases match TRBD1. CDR3 length equals 18 residues. CDR1 LNHDA and CDR2 SQIVND come from the germline V gene (reference sequence). Unmatched junction bases numbered 16, after V lost 5 bases and J lost 5 bases. Here the CDR3 reads CASSSHFRQGSRTGELFF. The CDR3 nucleotides are TGTGCCAGTAGTTCCCACTTCCGACAGGGGAGTCGAACCGGGGAGCTGTTTTTT.

The chain has TRBV4-1 and TRBJ1-2; D is perhaps TRBD1 (5 bases). Germline loops: CDR1 MGHRA, CDR2 YSYEKL. The CDR3 is 13 residues long. The V end was cut by 0 bases, the J end by 7 bases, with 9 bases between. The CDR3 spells CASSQESRVGYTF. Here the CDR3 DNA reads TGCGCCAGCAGCCAAGAATCCAGGGTTGGCTACACCTTC.

This clone was seen only a few times. V and J are TRBV6-4 and TRBJ2-3; TRBD2 matches at 8 bases. The V and J ends lost 3 bases and 1 base, in that order; junction bases with no gene match: 0. Germline CDR1 MRHNA, CDR2 SNTAGT. The CDR3 sequence is 14 residues long. The CDR3 spells CASSERGGTDTQYF. The CDR3 bases are TGTGCCAGCAGTGAGCGGGGGGGCACAGATACGCAGTATTTT.

Here the CDR3 DNA reads TGTGCCAGCAGCCCAGTTACAGGGGAGAATGAGCAGTTCTTC. It encodes CASSPVTGENEQFF. The chain couples TRBV11-2 to TRBJ2-1, with 7 bases fitting TRBD1. The CDR3 runs to 14 residues. Trimming at V came to 5 bases and at J to 7 bases, leaving 8 bases not matched to a gene. Germline V gene data show CDR1 as SGHAT and CDR2 as FQNNGV.

The chain uses TRBV6-1 and TRBJ2-2; the match to TRBD2 covers 7 bases. The CDR3 is 16 residues long. V lost 1 base to trimming and J lost 2 bases; unmatched junction nucleotides: 4. Germline V gives CDR1 MNHNS, CDR2 SASEGT. CDR3 coding DNA: TGTGCCAGCAGTGAAGGTGCGGGGGTCAACACCGGGGAGCTGTTTTTT. It yields the protein CASSEGAGVNTGELFF.